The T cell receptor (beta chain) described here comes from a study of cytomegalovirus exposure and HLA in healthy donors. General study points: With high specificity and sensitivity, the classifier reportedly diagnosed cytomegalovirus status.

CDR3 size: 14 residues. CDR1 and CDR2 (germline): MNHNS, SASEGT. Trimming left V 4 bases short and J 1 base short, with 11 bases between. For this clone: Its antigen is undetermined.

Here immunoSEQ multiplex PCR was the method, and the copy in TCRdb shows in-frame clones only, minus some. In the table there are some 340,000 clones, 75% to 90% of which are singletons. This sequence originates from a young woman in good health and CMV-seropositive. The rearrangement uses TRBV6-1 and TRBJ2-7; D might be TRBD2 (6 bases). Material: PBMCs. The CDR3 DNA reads TGTGCCAGCAGTGTATTGGAGGGTTCCTACGAGCAGTACTTC. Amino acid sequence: CASSVLEGSYEQYF.